This T cell receptor beta chain was sequenced for a study of T-cell memory formation after mild COVID-19. Findings and caveats of the study: Memory from before infection featured some responding clones, which suggests cross-reactive memory joined.

TCRdb reprocessed the 5' RACE reads with MiXCR, giving one entry per CDR3 protein. The sample has about half a million distinct CDR3 sequences, around a sixth seen once. The junction had 5 bases not matched to a gene; V was cut back by 1 base and J by 4 bases. This CDR3 spans 16 amino acids. The germline V gene encodes CDR1 KGHDR and CDR2 SFDVKD. This clonotype was counted ten times or more. Its target is unknown. The clonotype was recovered from an adult woman who had mild COVID-19 (a few samples of this study predate the infection). Cell type and time point are not known. Sequencing was carried out using PBMCs or a T cell subset sorted from them (not recorded which). The chain employs TRBV24-1 and TRBJ2-1; the match to TRBD2 covers 8 bases. The CDR3 region has the DNA TGTGCCACCAGTGATTTAACTAGCGGACATTACAATGAGCAGTTCTTC. This gives the protein CATSDLTSGHYNEQFF.